This T cell receptor (beta chain) was found in a study of cytomegalovirus exposure and HLA in healthy donors (TCRdb year 2017). Some background on the complete study: An earlier analysis of approximately 590 of the donors reported approximately 300 Gb of sequence data and 117 million unique TCR beta sequences from some 180 million T cells. The later analysis used no new phenotypic data to find candidate immune exposures, relying instead on TCR beta sequences and their occurrence across donors. Typing coverage differed by locus: A, B, C, DRB1 and DQB1 were typed in about 620-630 donors, DQA1 in approximately 520, DPA1 in around 580, and DPB1 in 472. A few DR-DQ haplotypes were treated as single units for association and clustering because of strong linkage in the cohort. The study aimed to test whether signatures of past pathogen exposure could be identified by cataloging public T cell receptors. Among the approximately 400 genotyped donors, more than 70% belonged to the genetic ancestry cluster associated with self-reported Caucasian donors. The study combined high-throughput TCR immunosequencing, statistical association of individual TCRs with disease status, and machine learning to predict cytomegalovirus infection status. An early release that covered some 630 HLA-typed donors contained about 300 gigabases of sequencing data and around 80 million unique TCR sequences. A separate validation cohort of roughly 110 different subjects was used in addition to the 666-subject first cohort. HLA typing covered class I and class II loci at four-digit resolution. Among roughly 400 genotyped donors of the cohort, an average of roughly 240,000 unique TCR beta nucleotide sequences were sequenced per donor, around 20% of them non-productive. A later genetic analysis took genome-wide SNP genotypes for 398 of the 666 donors and used that subset as a discovery cohort. An earlier analysis of 587 of the donors used high-throughput TCR beta sequencing to judge whether each TCR beta V gene segment behaved as functional or pseudogenic. Using immunosequencing, the study profiled T cell repertoires from 500 to 800 subjects and related those repertoires to cytomegalovirus serostatus. In a later analysis, previously published TCR beta repertoires from 550 to 750 donors were re-analyzed and high-resolution HLA genotyping was added so that TCR occurrence patterns could be studied. Every repertoire in the discovery cohort had been generated on one and the same sequencing platform. Donor age, sex, ethnicity and CMV serostatus were compiled alongside the repertoire data. The investigation overall reported the following: An association between a missense DCLRE1C variant and V-gene and J-gene trimming of TCR beta chains was found in a later genetic analysis and replicated in an independent cohort. A further reported finding was that TCR beta sequences accurately predicted the HLA-A and HLA-B alleles for most subjects in the first cohort. Cytomegalovirus status was reported to be diagnosed by the classifier with high specificity and sensitivity in both the original and validation cohorts. Assigning TCR associations to individual alleles was difficult when HLA alleles, especially DR and DQ, strongly co-occurred. Because counts were too low, roughly 16 rarely observed V segments, including chromosome 9 orphons, were excluded from the earlier analysis of roughly 580 of the donors. Across donors, most TCR sequences were observed very rarely, whereas some public TCRs were present in many individuals. Because the 87-base-pair reads could not distinguish some IMGT-functional V segments, including TRBV6-2 and TRBV6-3, those segments were excluded. In an earlier analysis of about 600 of the donors, most TCR beta V segments appeared in productive rearrangements about 87% or about 30% of the time, broadly matching IMGT annotations. A later analysis found that TCR association rates varied across HLA loci, with DRB1 alleles showing the most associated TCRs and HLA-C alleles the fewest. In a later genetic analysis, fewer N-insertions in productive TCRs were reported among donors in an Asian-associated ancestry cluster than the roughly 700-donor mean. Several of the top co-occurrence clusters appeared to be linked to parvovirus B19, influenza, CMV and Epstein-Barr virus, according to a later analysis. In a later analysis, 15,000 to 20,000 TCR beta sequences were associated with specific HLA alleles at a false discovery rate of 0.05. It was suggested by the authors that the approach could potentially be generalized to other disease states and immunological phenotypes. Linkage disequilibrium might explain the correlated functional status among segregating V segments, but an unknown experimental factor could not be excluded. The cohort was sequenced for TCR beta chains only, and without alpha or paired-chain data the features that could be detected were limited. In a later analysis, most CMV-associated TCR beta chains were found to appear HLA-restricted, with HLA associations seemingly driven largely by CMV exposure. In a later analysis, HLA-associated TCR beta chains showed more clonal expansion and lower generation probabilities than non-associated chains that were equally common. Roughly uniform sequencing depth across donors was assumed in presence/absence analyses, although this assumption may not hold. The sequencing pipeline was judged likely to have produced a cluster of highly shared sequence variants as a technical artifact. A few of the identified cytomegalovirus-associated TCR beta chains were confirmed in vitro to be specific for cytomegalovirus antigens. In the study, some 180 TCR beta chains were listed as associated with cytomegalovirus. CMV serostatus was the only immune exposure information available for the cohort. Because some donors lacked HLA typing at each locus, the association tests relied only on the typed subset.

Library construction relied on the immunoSEQ multiplex PCR assay. For the multiplex PCR, a mixture combining 60 forward primers for TCR Vbeta segments and 13 reverse primers for TCR Jbeta segments was used. The CDR3 region of rearranged TCR beta genes was amplified from genomic DNA with a multiplex PCR assay. The Illumina HiSeq System was used to sequence the amplified TCR beta libraries as 87-base-pair reads. The published analysis was carried out like this. Across the 700 or so repertoires, a later analysis counted tens of millions of unique TCR beta chains, roughly 11 million of which were shared by at least two donors. A nearest-neighbor algorithm error-corrected the raw reads and collapsed the reads into unique sequences, merging closely related sequences to remove PCR and sequencing errors. To assign V, D and J gene segments, CDR3 sequences were aligned to IMGT reference sequences. Each retained sequence needed at least a six-nucleotide match to both a V gene segment and a J gene segment. Rearrangements were classified as productive when the CDR3 lacked stop codons and remained in frame with V and J, and all other rearrangements were classified as non-productive. CDR3 was defined according to IMGT convention as the region running from the second conserved V-encoded cysteine to the conserved J-encoded phenylalanine. The earlier analysis of about 560 of the donors excluded any sequence lacking an unambiguous match to a single V gene segment. An earlier analysis of a few hundred of the donors called V segments functional above 56.7% productive rearrangements and segregating when the between-donor standard deviation exceeded 5%. A statistical classification framework was built to diagnose cytomegalovirus status from the catalog of TCR beta chain sequences. A later analysis assigned V and J genes by comparing TCR nucleotide sequences with IMGT/GENE-DB human TR gene sequences. The TCRdist pipeline was used in a later analysis to assign CDR3 sequences and most-parsimonious VDJ recombination scenarios. In a later analysis, each TCR beta chain was defined by its CDR3 amino acid sequence together with its V-gene family, and reads without a unique V-gene family were excluded. A later analysis removed 450 to 600 highly shared, low-generation-probability nucleotide sequences to deal with suspected cross-contamination and a sequencing artifact. A later analysis calculated a clonal expansion index for each public chain from normalized within-repertoire ranks of inferred template counts. Generation probabilities in a later analysis came from a VDJ recombination model fitted to out-of-frame rearrangements, and those results were checked against IGoR. Hypergeometric tests were used in a later analysis to score TCR-TCR, TCR-HLA and TCR-CMV co-occurrence, with a repertoire-size bias correction applied to the TCR pairs. False discovery rates were estimated in a later analysis by permuting HLA or CMV assignments 20 times. A later analysis grouped co-occurring TCRs with DBSCAN, adding TCRdist sequence similarity when clustering within HLA-allele-positive subsets. Repertoires with fewer than 30,000 or more than 120,000 public chains were left out of co-occurrence clustering, as were about five repertoires with anomalous nucleotide sharing. Sourced from immuneACCESS, this table was stored by TCRdb with only in-frame sequences that have V and J called. A share of the clones is absent; for the studies checked, an unresolved V gene accounts for under half, and the remainder has no known explanation. The D gene and trimming were derived from the DNA, and the V and J assignments and clone size from that table. The sample table contains some 130,000 clones; only one count was recorded for around 77% of them. About 4.3% of the sample belongs to the ten largest clones.

Turning to this clone: Its antigen has not been determined. No per-base quality is available; no much larger clone lies one base away.

The cohort was made up of 500 to 850 healthy bone marrow donors. At the time of sampling, all cohort members were nominally healthy, though unrecorded immune exposures were likely present. The donor tested CMV seropositive and was one of the 289 seropositive cohort members. Every donor gave a peripheral blood sample, and the peripheral blood mononuclear cells from that sample were used for TCR beta sequencing. Genomic DNA was extracted from the blood cell samples with the Qiagen DNeasy Blood Extraction Kit. The CDR3 measures 16 amino acids from cysteine to phenylalanine. The only DNA kept is the CDR3, 48 bases in frame from the first base. From the germline V gene, CDR1 is SGHRS and CDR2 is YFSETQ. Trimming leaves V shorter by 0 bases and J shorter by 5 bases, with the junction holding 6 bases beyond the gene matches.

This receptor chain uses TRBV5-1 and TRBJ2-3, and TRBD1 aligns with 10 junction nucleotides. The source is a male donor in good health and CMV-seropositive. Sequenced sample: PBMCs. The CDR3 protein sequence reads: CASSLEGTGVVDTQYF. The DNA is as follows: TGCGCCAGCAGCTTGGAGGGGACAGGGGTGGTAGATACGCAGTATTTT.